Below, 22 T cell receptor beta chains from the same sample are listed, as sequenced in a study of T cell changes during pregnancy in multiple sclerosis. Assay used: immunoSEQ multiplex PCR; TCRdb lists only in-frame clones, some missing. This sample yields fewer than 95,000 clones, of which about 90% are seen a single time; approximately 1.6% belongs to the top ten. Sequencing used peripheral blood, obtained in the first trimester of pregnancy. These receptors came from a female donor in good health, enrolled as a control in a pregnancy study.

V and J are TRBV18 and TRBJ2-7, with D possibly matching TRBD1 (5 bases). The CDR3 covers 14 residues. Between the trimmed V and J ends, which lost 1 base and 3 bases, there was a span of 10 bases. CDR1 is KGHSH and CDR2 is LQKENI in the germline V gene. CDR3: CASSPRRVDYEQYF. CDR3 sequence (DNA): TGTGCCAGCTCACCACGCAGGGTTGACTACGAGCAGTACTTC.

The chain is built from TRBV9 and TRBJ2-1; TRBD1 matches 8 bases. V dropped 6 bases and J dropped 0; count of bases not matched to a gene: 2. Germline V CDR1 and CDR2: SGDLS, YYNGEE. The CDR3 totals 14 residues. As DNA, the CDR3 is TGTGCCAGCACTCAGGGGGCCTCCTACAATGAGCAGTTCTTC. This gives the protein CASTQGASYNEQFF.

This chain connects TRBV5-6 to TRBJ2-7; no clear D. V was pared by 3 bases and J by 3 bases, with 4 bases between. Germline V gives CDR1 SGHDT, CDR2 YYEEEE. The CDR3 is 11 amino acids. In DNA form, the CDR3 reads TGTGCCAGCAGCTCGGGCTACGAGCAGTACTTC. Amino acid sequence: CASSSGYEQYF.

V usage is TRBV29-1 and J usage is TRBJ2-2; perhaps TRBD1 as D (5 bases). The germline CDR1 and CDR2 sequences are SQVTM and ANQGSEA. The CDR3 is made up of 12 amino acids. V gave up 7 bases and J gave up 1 base, with 7 bases separating them. The DNA for the CDR3 is TGCAGCGCAGACAGGAACACCGGGGAGCTGTTTTTT. The encoded protein is CSADRNTGELFF.

The chain couples TRBV6-1 to TRBJ2-7; D may be TRBD2 (5 bases). CDR1 MNHNS and CDR2 SASEGT come from the germline V gene. V was shortened by 3 bases and J by 0 bases, with 12 bases between the two germline ends. The CDR3 consists of 15 residues. CDR3 DNA sequence: TGTGCCAGCAGTGACCAAATGGGGAGCTCCTACGAGCAGTACTTC. Translation: CASSDQMGSSYEQYF.

This clone has only a few counts. This sequence joins TRBV21-1 and TRBJ2-3; the table gives TRBD2 as D, unverified against the DNA. TRBV21-1 is termed a pseudogene. The CDR3 length is 16 residues. The CDR3 DNA reads TGTGCCAGCACCTACCGGAGCCGAGCTAGCACAGATACGCAGTATTTT. Its protein is CASTYRSRASTDTQYF.

This sequence joins TRBV11-2 and TRBJ2-5, with TRBD2 as a possible D gene (6 bases). V lost 1 base, J lost 5 bases, and 14 bases lay in between. Per germline, CDR1 SGHAT and CDR2 FQNNGV. The CDR3 has 15 residues. CDR3 coding DNA: TGTGCCAGCAGCTTAGGGTCGGGGGAATCTGAGACCCAGTACTTC. It encodes CASSLGSGESETQYF. Together with reference TRBV11-2 and TRBJ2-5, the CDR3 gives the full variable domain: EAGVAQSPRYKIIEKRQSVAFWCNPISGHATLYWYQQILGQGPKLLIQFQNNGVVDDSQLPKDRFSAERLKGVDSTLKIQPAKLEDSAVYLCASSLGSGESETQYFGPGTRLLVL.

The rearrangement links TRBV7-9 to TRBJ2-7; the D is unclear. This CDR3 spans 16 amino acids. Germline V gives CDR1 SEHNR, CDR2 FQNEAQ (reference sequence). V dropped 5 bases and J dropped 2 bases, with 19 bases sitting between them. In DNA, the CDR3 is TGTGCCAGCAGCCCACGAAGAATCGACAAGACCTACGAGCAGTACTTC. Its protein product is CASSPRRIDKTYEQYF.

V and J are TRBV6-6 and TRBJ2-1; tentatively, D is TRBD2 (6 bases). The germline V gene has CDR1 MNHNY and CDR2 SVGAGI (reference sequence). CDR3 size: 15 residues. V was clipped by 0 bases and J by 10 bases, with 16 bases between them. CDR3 DNA: TGTGCCAGCAGTTACTCGGTGGGGGGTCCAGGGGAGCAGTTCTTC. It encodes CASSYSVGGPGEQFF.

The chain is built from TRBV5-6 and TRBJ2-7, with 8 nucleotides matching TRBD2. This CDR3 has 13 amino acids. Trimming removed 4 bases from V and 7 bases from J; junction bases left unmatched: 7. Germline V gene lookup returns CDR1 SGHDT and CDR2 YYEEEE. The CDR3 sequence: CASSTGGGLEQYF. CDR3 nucleotides: TGTGCCAGCAGCACCGGGGGGGGTTTGGAGCAGTACTTC.

This chain connects TRBV5-1 to TRBJ2-7; the match to TRBD1 covers 7 bases. After removal of 7 bases from V and 4 bases from J, the junction contained 8 bases not matched to a gene. CDR1 and CDR2 (germline): SGHRS, YFSETQ. This CDR3 has 13 amino acids. The CDR3 region has the DNA TGCGCCAGCGTGGGACAGTTAAAATACGAGCAGTACTTC. This translates into CASVGQLKYEQYF.

The chain uses TRBV11-3 and TRBJ2-7; 7 nucleotides line up with TRBD2. The CDR3 length is 16 residues. V lost 4 bases and J lost 2; bases outside the gene matches: 11. Germline-derived CDR1 and CDR2 are SGHNT and YENEEA. The CDR3 here is CASSSGWDYLTYEQYF. The CDR3 region has the DNA TGTGCCAGCAGCTCGGGCTGGGACTACCTCACCTACGAGCAGTACTTC. Filled out from reference TRBV11-3 and TRBJ2-7, the complete variable domain reads EAGVVQSPRYKIIEKKQPVAFWCNPISGHNTLYWYLQNLGQGPELLIRYENEEAVDDSQLPKDRFSAERLKGVDSTLKIQPAELGDSAVYLCASSSGWDYLTYEQYFGPGTRLTVT.

This chain connects TRBV28 to TRBJ2-3; either TRBD1 or TRBD2 may fit D (7 bases each). Germline CDR1 is MDHEN and CDR2 is SYDVKM. The CDR3 length is 13 residues. The CDR3 DNA reads as TGTGTCAGGGGGGGGGCGGAGGTAGATACGCAGTATTTT. The encoded protein is CVRGGAEVDTQYF.

A single count supports this clone. This chain links TRBV5-1 with TRBJ2-5; 8 bases fit TRBD2. The CDR3 runs to 16 residues. Looked up from germline, CDR1 is SGHRS and CDR2 is YFSETQ. The ends lost 0 bases at V and 0 bases at J; junction bases unmatched: 4. CDR3 nucleotides: TGCGCCAGCAGCTTGGGGCGCGGGGGGAACCAAGAGACCCAGTACTTC. Its protein product is CASSLGRGGNQETQYF.

This chain uses TRBV6-4 with TRBJ2-3; D may be TRBD2 (6 bases). V lost 5 bases and J 6 bases, leaving 21 bases between the germline ends. Germline-derived CDR1 and CDR2 are MRHNA and SNTAGT. The CDR3 is made up of 16 amino acids. For the CDR3, the DNA is TGTGCCAGCAGTAGGCAATCTAGCGCGCTGGGGGATACGCAGTATTTT. As protein: CASSRQSSALGDTQYF.

In DNA, the CDR3 is TGTGCCAGCAGTTACTCTGGAGTCGGGACAAACGAGCAGTACTTC. As protein: CASSYSGVGTNEQYF. This sequence joins TRBV6-5 and TRBJ2-7; maybe TRBD1 (6 bases). Germline V gene data show CDR1 as MNHEY and CDR2 as SVGAGI. Trimming left V 0 bases short and J 5 bases short, with 14 bases between. The CDR3 is 15 residues long.

This rearrangement joins TRBV15 to TRBJ2-2; 8 bases line up with TRBD2. Germline CDR1 LNHNV, CDR2 YYDKDF (reference sequence). This CDR3 is built from 16 residues. The J segment lost 5 bases and the V segment lost 0 bases, leaving 5 bases of the junction unmatched. The CDR3 coding sequence is TGTGCCACCAGCAGAGATACCGGGAGGGCGACCGGGGAGCTGTTTTTT. Its translation is CATSRDTGRATGELFF.

This clone was observed a few times. The V and J genes are TRBV7-2 and TRBJ2-5, with 9 bases matching TRBD2. V was clipped by 1 base and J by 4 bases; unmatched bases: 4. Germline assignment: CDR1 SGHTA and CDR2 FQGNSA. The CDR3 length is 15 residues. The CDR3 sequence is CASSLEVAGAETQYF. Written as DNA, the CDR3 is TGTGCCAGCAGCTTAGAGGTAGCGGGAGCAGAGACCCAGTACTTC.

This clone has only a few counts. J is TRBJ2-3 and V is TRBV30, with D possibly being TRBD1 (8 bases). Trimming shortened V by 0 bases and J by 3 bases, and 16 bases separated the two germline ends. CDR3 length: 16 amino acids. Germline-derived CDR1 and CDR2 are GTSNPN and SVGIG (reference sequence). The CDR3 sequence is CAWSVGTGGGTDTQYF. CDR3 DNA sequence: TGTGCCTGGAGTGTAGGGACAGGCGGGGGAACAGATACGCAGTATTTT.

This chain uses TRBV11-3 with TRBJ2-3; 11 positions match TRBD2. Looked up from germline, CDR1 is SGHNT and CDR2 is YENEEA. V shed 3 bases and J 0 bases; nucleotides not matched to a gene: 2. The CDR3 runs 16 residues. The CDR3 DNA is TGTGCCAGCAGCTTGGGGACTAGCGGAAGCACAGATACGCAGTATTTT. As protein: CASSLGTSGSTDTQYF.

This chain joins TRBV5-1 and TRBJ2-5; possible D gene TRBD1, 5 bases. Per germline, CDR1 SGHRS and CDR2 YFSETQ. V was cut by 2 bases and J by 3 bases, with 11 bases left in between. The CDR3 consists of 14 residues. CDR3 protein: CASSFLGREETQYF. The CDR3 DNA is TGCGCCAGCAGCTTTTTGGGCAGGGAAGAGACCCAGTACTTC.

This clone was found once. The chain is built from TRBV6-6 and TRBJ1-3, with a tentative D call TRBD1 (6 bases). This CDR3 region has 15 residues. V gave up 0 bases and J gave up 3 bases, with 9 bases separating them. Germline V gene sequence: CDR1 MNHNY, CDR2 SVGAGI (reference sequence). The CDR3 coding sequence is TGTGCCAGCAGTTACTCGCAGGGGATTGGAAACACCATATATTTT. Protein: CASSYSQGIGNTIYF.